In its sample, the clone carrying this TCR beta chain was seen a few times. Its antigen remains unknown. The study sequenced cultured CD4+ T cell DNA using the Oncomine TCR Beta short-read assay. It was cultured CD4+ T cells from which genomic DNA was extracted. TCRdb used MiXCR to reprocess the PCR reads, holding one entry per CDR3 protein. This table has 20,000 to 25,000 distinct CDR3 sequences, 30% to 45% appearing once. The entry originates in a study of vaccination and CD4 T cells after COVID-19. Study overall: Each individual in the study obtained two doses of BNT162b2 or mRNA-1273 vaccine. Cellular stimulation was performed using overlapping spike peptides derived from SARS-CoV-2, HCoV-NL63, HCoV-OC43 and HCoV-229E. Study observations and caveats: In convalescent patients, 304 of 307 vaccine-specific clones were mono-reactive for SARS-CoV-2 spike.

Treatment noted: approximately 11-day PBMC culture with coronavirus spike peptide pools or control peptides (ViraFEST assay). The source of this sequence is a human donor who had recovered from COVID-19. Sequencing used CD4+ T cells from blood, cultured in vitro, obtained before SARS-CoV-2 vaccination.

The CDR3 protein is CASSLAPGQGNEQYF. CDR3 nucleotides: TGTGCCAGCAGCTTAGCCCCGGGACAGGGGAACGAGCAGTACTTC. The chain combines TRBV7-8 with TRBJ2-7, with 10 bases lining up with TRBD1. Germline CDR1 SGHVS, CDR2 FQNEAQ. The CDR3 has 15 amino acids. The trim removed 0 bases at V and 5 bases at J, leaving 4 bases unmatched.